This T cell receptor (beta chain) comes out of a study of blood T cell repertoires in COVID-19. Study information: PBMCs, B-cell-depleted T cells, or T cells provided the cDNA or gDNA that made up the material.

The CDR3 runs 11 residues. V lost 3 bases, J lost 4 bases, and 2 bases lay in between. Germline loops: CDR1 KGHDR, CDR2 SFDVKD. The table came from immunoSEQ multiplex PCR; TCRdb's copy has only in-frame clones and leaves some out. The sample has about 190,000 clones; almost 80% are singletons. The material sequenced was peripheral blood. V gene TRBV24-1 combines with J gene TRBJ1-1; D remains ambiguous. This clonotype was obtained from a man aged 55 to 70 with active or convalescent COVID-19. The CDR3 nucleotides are TGTGCCACCAGTGATCTCACTGAAGCTTTCTTT. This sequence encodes CATSDLTEAFF.